This TCR beta chain was sequenced during a study of OX40 agonist ivuxolimab in advanced cancers. Study background: Each dose-escalation patient presented with hepatocellular carcinoma, melanoma, renal cell or head and neck cancer. One hepatocellular carcinoma and a couple of cutaneous melanoma patients partially responded. Points from the study as a whole: Partial responders receiving 0.1-3.0 mg/kg showed among the lowest clonal expansion.

Sequencing used immunoSEQ multiplex PCR; TCRdb keeps in-frame clones, though not all of them. Of about 51,000 clones in the sample, 60% to 80% were seen once. About this clone: The target antigen is unknown.

V gave up 2 bases and J gave up 6 bases, with 21 bases separating them. Germline lookup yields CDR1 SGHRS and CDR2 YFSETQ. This CDR3 is built from 17 residues. This specimen consisted of CD4+ or CD8+ T cells sorted from blood, obtained in a trial of the OX40 agonist ivuxolimab. This receptor was identified in an adult with an advanced solid tumor such as melanoma, head and neck, liver or kidney cancer. The rearrangement links TRBV5-1 to TRBJ2-1, with D perhaps matching TRBD2 (6 bases). The CDR3 loop reads CASSLRRGSAGSNEQFF. CDR3 sequence (DNA): TGCGCCAGCAGCTTAAGGCGGGGTTCGGCCGGAAGCAATGAGCAGTTCTTC. Using reference TRBV5-1 and TRBJ2-1 for the parts outside the CDR3, the full variable domain is KAGVTQTPRYLIKTRGQQVTLSCSPISGHRSVSWYQQTPGQGLQFLFEYFSETQRNKGNFPGRFSGRQFSNSRSEMNVSTLELGDSALYLCASSLRRGSAGSNEQFFGPGTRLTVL.